These 26 T cell receptor beta chains originate from one sample sequenced in a study of radiation and T cells in renal cell carcinoma. TCRdb's copy holds only in-frame clones and misses some; the assay was immunoSEQ multiplex PCR. The data contain about 130,000 clones, about four fifths of them singletons. Time point of the sample: baseline pretreatment blood. The treatment here: 15 Gy SBRT to primary tumor, nephrectomy 4 weeks later. The source was blood, collected from a patient whose treatment included radiotherapy and nephrectomy. These receptors all stem from a woman aged 55-75 years with renal cell carcinoma.

This clone was detected only once. This chain uses TRBV9 with TRBJ2-2; 8 bases are a match to TRBD1. This CDR3 has 15 residues. CDR1 and CDR2 (germline): SGDLS, YYNGEE. Germline trimming cut 4 bases from V and 3 bases from J; bases unmatched to any gene: 5. CDR3 sequence reads: CASSLAGGYTGELFF. The CDR3 DNA reads as TGTGCCAGCAGCCTAGCAGGGGGCTACACCGGGGAGCTGTTTTTT. The full variable domain, in which reference TRBV9 and TRBJ2-2 provide the parts outside the CDR3, is DSGVTQTPKHLITATGQRVTLRCSPRSGDLSVYWYQQSLDQGLQFLIQYYNGEERAKGNILERFSAQQFPDLHSELNLSSLELGDSALYFCASSLAGGYTGELFFGEGSRLTVL.

This clone occurred a few times. The V gene is TRBV11-2, the J gene TRBJ1-6; D is perhaps TRBD1 (5 bases). The CDR3 covers 15 residues. CDR1 is SGHAT and CDR2 is FQNNGV in the germline V gene. V lost 5 bases to trimming and J lost 8 bases, with 16 bases between them. This CDR3 reads CASSVGWGFDSPLHF. The CDR3 nucleotides are TGTGCCAGCAGCGTCGGGTGGGGGTTTGATTCACCCCTCCACTTT.

This chain uses TRBV7-8 with TRBJ2-2, with D possibly TRBD2 on 5 matching bases. V was clipped by 5 bases and J by 10 bases, with 14 bases between them. The CDR3 contains 13 residues. CDR1 is SGHVS, CDR2 FQNEAQ, per germline. This chain's CDR3 is CASSPSVREELFF. The CDR3 nucleotides are TGTGCCAGCAGCCCCTCGGTGAGGGAGGAGCTGTTTTTT.

The chain uses TRBV29-1 and TRBJ2-3; either TRBD1 or TRBD2 may supply D (6 bases each). The V gene's germline CDR1 is SQVTM and CDR2 ANQGSEA. This CDR3 has 11 residues. Trimming left V 7 bases short and J 8 bases short, with 13 bases between. The CDR3 region is CSAGKGGTQYF. The CDR3 region has the DNA TGCAGCGCGGGTAAGGGGGGTACGCAGTATTTT.

CDR3 nucleotides: TGTGCCAGCAGCTTAGATGGGGGGGGAAAACTGTTTTTT. Translated, it gives CASSLDGGGKLFF. The chain recombines TRBV11-2 with TRBJ1-4; D is possibly TRBD1 (5 bases). The CDR3 has 13 residues. In germline, CDR1 is SGHAT, CDR2 FQNNGV. Deletions cut 0 bases from V and 10 bases from J, with 9 bases between.

The V call is TRBV29-1, the J call TRBJ1-4; 8 nucleotides align to TRBD1. Germline CDR1 SQVTM, CDR2 ANQGSEA. The CDR3 is 13 amino acids. With V trimmed by 6 bases and J by 8 bases, 8 bases remained unmatched. The CDR3 DNA reads TGCAGCGTCACCCGGACAGGGAACGAAAAACTGTTTTTT. It specifies CSVTRTGNEKLFF. The full variable domain, in which reference TRBV29-1 and TRBJ1-4 provide the parts outside the CDR3, is SAVISQKPSRDICQRGTSLTIQCQVDSQVTMMFWYRQQPGQSLTLIATANQGSEATYESGFVIDKFPISRPNLTFSTLTVSNMSPEDSSIYLCSVTRTGNEKLFFGSGTQLSVL.

The CDR3 reads CASSQVRAVTDTQYF. The CDR3 DNA follows: TGCGCCAGCAGCCAAGTTCGGGCCGTCACAGATACGCAGTATTTT. V usage is TRBV4-1 and J usage is TRBJ2-3; D gene ambiguous. V lost 1 base and J 2 bases, leaving 10 bases between the germline ends. CDR1 MGHRA and CDR2 YSYEKL come from the germline V gene. This CDR3 comprises 15 residues.

V and J are TRBV28 and TRBJ1-2; unclear D gene. V was cut by 3 bases and J by 1 base, with 9 bases left in between. Germline-derived CDR1 and CDR2 are MDHEN and SYDVKM. The CDR3 is 14 residues long. In nucleotides, the CDR3 is TGTGCCAGCAGTTTGCAGGTTTTTAACTATGGCTACACCTTC. Residues: CASSLQVFNYGYTF.

The chain carries TRBV30 and TRBJ2-5, with 8 bases fitting TRBD1. Losses at the gene ends were 3 bases for V and 7 bases for J; bases not matched to a gene: 1. Germline lookup yields CDR1 GTSNPN and CDR2 SVGIG (reference sequence). This CDR3 region has 11 residues. The CDR3 nucleotides read TGTGCCTGGAGCGGGACAGGGACCCAGTACTTC. Amino acid sequence: CAWSGTGTQYF. The whole variable domain, remainder taken from reference TRBV30 and TRBJ2-5, is SQTIHQWPATLVQPVGSPLSLECTVEGTSNPNLYWYRQAAGRGLQLLFYSVGIGQISSEVPQNLSASRPQDRQFILSSKKLLLSDSGFYLCAWSGTGTQYFGPGTRLLVL.

This chain links TRBV5-1 with TRBJ2-1; the D is unclear. CDR1 is SGHRS and CDR2 is YFSETQ in the germline V gene. The V and J ends lost 0 bases and 9 bases respectively, with 13 bases between them. The CDR3 extends over 14 amino acids. CDR3 amino acids: CASSLGALNVEQFF. CDR3 sequence (DNA): TGCGCCAGCAGCTTGGGGGCCCTCAATGTTGAGCAGTTCTTC.

The J gene is TRBJ2-3, the V gene TRBV7-9; 11 nucleotides agree with TRBD2. V lost 1 base and J lost 3; bases outside the gene matches: 6. This CDR3 contains 17 residues. Germline V gene data show CDR1 as SEHNR and CDR2 as FQNEAQ (reference sequence). CDR3 protein: CASSLDRLAGRTDTQYF. As DNA, the CDR3 is TGTGCCAGCAGCTTAGACCGACTAGCGGGAAGGACAGATACGCAGTATTTT.

The chain links TRBV28 to TRBJ1-2, with a weak D call TRBD1 (5 bases). This CDR3 spans 15 amino acids. Germline CDR1 and CDR2: MDHEN and SYDVKM. V was clipped by 6 bases and J by 1 base, with 15 bases between them. This chain's CDR3 is CASSTTGYGNYGYTF. Here the CDR3 DNA reads TGTGCCAGCAGCACAACAGGCTATGGTAACTATGGCTACACCTTC.

V gene TRBV6-5 combines with J gene TRBJ2-2, with D unresolved. The CDR3 is 12 amino acids. Between the trimmed V and J ends, which lost 6 bases and 6 bases, there was a span of 8 bases. Germline CDR1 and CDR2: MNHEY and SVGAGI. This chain's CDR3 is CASRDGAGELFF. The CDR3 DNA follows: TGTGCCAGCAGGGATGGTGCCGGGGAGCTGTTTTTT.

The genes are TRBV30 and TRBJ1-1, with D unresolved. The V gene lost 1 base and the J gene lost 1 base, with 7 bases spanning the gap. CDR1 and CDR2 (germline): GTSNPN, SVGIG (reference sequence). This CDR3 is 13 amino acids long. The CDR3 sequence is CAWSEAPNTEAFF. CDR3 nucleotide sequence: TGTGCCTGGAGTGAGGCCCCGAACACTGAAGCTTTCTTT.

Only a few counts were recorded for this clone. The chain is built from TRBV10-3 and TRBJ1-5; D call uncertain. The CDR3 length is 14 residues. V was clipped by 1 base and J by 2 bases, with 6 bases between them. Germline V CDR1 and CDR2: ENHRY, SYGVKD. The CDR3 nucleotides read TGTGCCATCAGTGAGTTGGCAGGCAATCAGCCCCAGCATTTT. Protein: CAISELAGNQPQHF.

This clone was picked up one time. V and J are TRBV6-5 and TRBJ1-2; D is undetermined. CDR3 length equals 12 residues. Trimming took off 1 base at V and 7 bases at J, with 7 bases between the two ends. Germline-derived CDR1 and CDR2 are MNHEY and SVGAGI. CDR3: CASSYYSGGYTF. Here the CDR3 DNA reads TGTGCCAGCAGTTACTACTCAGGTGGCTACACCTTC.

Only one count was recorded for this clone. The chain carries TRBV9 and TRBJ2-3; no clear D gene. This CDR3 region has 15 residues. The ends were cut back, 4 bases at V and 0 bases at J, with 12 bases in the middle. Germline CDR1 SGDLS, CDR2 YYNGEE. CDR3 nucleotides: TGTGCCAGCAGCCGAAACGGATATAGCACAGATACGCAGTATTTT. Amino acids: CASSRNGYSTDTQYF. The full variable domain, with the rest looked up from reference TRBV9 and TRBJ2-3, is DSGVTQTPKHLITATGQRVTLRCSPRSGDLSVYWYQQSLDQGLQFLIQYYNGEERAKGNILERFSAQQFPDLHSELNLSSLELGDSALYFCASSRNGYSTDTQYFGPGTRLTVL.

V and J are TRBV7-2 and TRBJ1-6, with a tentative D call TRBD1 (5 bases). V lost 3 bases and J lost 4, with 7 bases in between. Germline CDR1 SGHTA, CDR2 FQGNSA. CDR3 length: 14 residues. The CDR3 bases are TGTGCCAGCAGCTTCGGGGGGTATAATTCACCCCTCCACTTT. Translation gives CASSFGGYNSPLHF.

The V and J genes are TRBV7-9 and TRBJ1-5, with TRBD1 identical over 10 bases. This CDR3 comprises 15 residues. The V and J ends lost 5 bases and 6 bases, in that order; junction bases with no gene match: 7. The germline gives CDR1 SEHNR, CDR2 FQNEAQ (reference sequence). CDR3 DNA: TGTGCCAGCAGCGACGGACAGGGGGGAGGTCAGCCCCAGCATTTT. Translating it yields CASSDGQGGGQPQHF.

This clone was seen only once. V usage is TRBV15 and J usage is TRBJ2-3; TRBD2 matches at 9 bases. Losses at the gene ends were 5 bases for V and 6 bases for J; bases not matched to a gene: 6. From germline, CDR1 is LNHNV and CDR2 YYDKDF (reference sequence). The CDR3 has 14 amino acids. CDR3 in DNA: TGTGCCACCAGCGCGGGACTAGCATGGGATACGCAGTATTTT. Translated: CATSAGLAWDTQYF.

V is TRBV10-3 and J is TRBJ1-2; D is uncertain. The germline V gene has CDR1 ENHRY and CDR2 SYGVKD. The V and J ends lost 5 bases and 2 bases respectively, with 9 bases between them. This CDR3 spans 13 amino acids. CDR3 sequence: CAISSDGNYGYTF. In nucleotides, the CDR3 is TGTGCCATCAGTTCGGACGGAAACTATGGCTACACCTTC.

This chain uses TRBV21-1 with TRBJ1-5; the D segment call TRBD1 is taken from the table without a DNA check. TRBV21-1 constitutes a pseudogene. The CDR3 length is 14 residues. This chain's CDR3 is CASNTGLGYQPQHF. Here the CDR3 DNA reads TGTGCCAGCAACACAGGGTTGGGGTATCAGCCCCAGCATTTT.

The rearrangement uses TRBV29-1 and TRBJ2-3; possibly TRBD2 for D (6 bases). Trimming pared 0 bases from V and 2 bases from J, leaving 9 bases between. Germline values: CDR1 SQVTM, CDR2 ANQGSEA. The CDR3 spans 14 residues. The CDR3 DNA sequence: TGCAGCGTTGAAGAGGGACTTACCACAGATACGCAGTATTTT. The encoded protein is CSVEEGLTTDTQYF.

A note on this clone: Germline is not matched at one junction end, which may reflect a read error. This rearrangement joins TRBV19 to TRBJ2-2; no clear D gene. Germline CDR1 and CDR2: LNHDA and SQIVND (reference sequence). The CDR3 is 15 amino acids. CDR3 amino acids: CASSVDGSNTGELFF. CDR3 nucleotides: TGTGCCAGTAGTGTAGATGGCTCGAACACCGGGGAGCTGTTTTTT.

This clone was seen repeatedly, ten times or more. This CDR3 reads CASRGTLTTEAFF. For the CDR3, the DNA is TGCGCCAGCAGGGGGACCCTGACCACTGAAGCTTTCTTT. J is TRBJ1-1 and V is TRBV4-1; D perhaps matches TRBD1 (5 bases). Germline V lookup: CDR1 MGHRA, CDR2 YSYEKL. This CDR3 is 13 amino acids long. Trimming left V 6 bases short and J 4 bases short, with 12 bases between.

The V and J genes are TRBV11-2 and TRBJ2-1; possible D gene TRBD1, 5 bases. The germline V and J ends were trimmed by 1 base and 8 bases, with 12 bases remaining between them. The CDR3 covers 14 residues. Germline CDR1 reads SGHAT; CDR2 reads FQNNGV. The DNA of the CDR3 is TGTGCCAGCAGCTTAGCAGGGCAGTCGCATGAGCAGTTCTTC. Translated, it gives CASSLAGQSHEQFF.